These T cell receptor beta chains were read from a single sample in a study of T cells after yellow fever vaccination. TCRdb reprocessed the 5' RACE reads with MiXCR, giving one entry per CDR3 protein. In the table there are fewer than 450,000 distinct CDR3 sequences, roughly 12% of which are singletons. This specimen was PBMCs, taken on the day of the first yellow fever vaccination. Source of these receptors: a young man who received the YFV17D yellow fever vaccine. CDR3s leave out the opening cysteine and the closing phenylalanine or tryptophan.

j_call: TRBJ1-6; v_call: TRBV13; cdr3_aa: ASSLHGGNSPLH
j_call: TRBJ1-5; v_call: TRBV10-3; cdr3_aa: AISEGGSNQPQH
j_call: TRBJ1-2; v_call: TRBV2; cdr3_aa: ASSDLDRDGYT
j_call: TRBJ2-6; v_call: TRBV6-2/TRBV6-3; cdr3_aa: ASRQDPISGANVLT
j_call: TRBJ2-6; v_call: TRBV5-1; cdr3_aa: ASSSTGTVSGANVLT
j_call: TRBJ2-1; v_call: TRBV18; cdr3_aa: ASSPPGRGASSPYNEQF
j_call: TRBJ1-3; v_call: TRBV10-2; cdr3_aa: ASTQGDSGNTIY
j_call: TRBJ2-5; v_call: TRBV7-3; cdr3_aa: ASSPTGPETQY
j_call: TRBJ2-1; v_call: TRBV10-2; cdr3_aa: ATSTLAGGPREQF
j_call: TRBJ2-1; v_call: TRBV4-1; cdr3_aa: ASSPLPFVPQF
j_call: TRBJ2-4; v_call: TRBV20-1; cdr3_aa: SARDLQGADIQY
j_call: TRBJ2-1; v_call: TRBV7-9; cdr3_aa: ASSQQGVSYNEQF
j_call: TRBJ2-7; v_call: TRBV11-3; cdr3_aa: ASSEPDRAYEQY
j_call: TRBJ1-5; v_call: TRBV6-6; cdr3_aa: ASLDRGGQPQH
j_call: TRBJ2-3; v_call: TRBV7-2; cdr3_aa: ASSLSRWTDTQY
j_call: TRBJ1-4; v_call: TRBV4-1; cdr3_aa: ASSQYRGRVEKLF
j_call: TRBJ2-1; v_call: TRBV14; cdr3_aa: ASSQRAGTYNEQF
j_call: TRBJ2-5; v_call: TRBV9; cdr3_aa: ASSADRGLRETQY
j_call: TRBJ1-5; v_call: TRBV5-1; cdr3_aa: ASSEGMGNQPQH
j_call: TRBJ1-2; v_call: TRBV4-2; cdr3_aa: ASSQDGPLNYGYT
j_call: TRBJ1-6; v_call: TRBV7-3; cdr3_aa: ASSLTEGSSSPLH
j_call: TRBJ1-2; v_call: TRBV12-3/TRBV12-4; cdr3_aa: ASSLARASYGYT
j_call: TRBJ1-1; v_call: TRBV20-1; cdr3_aa: SASNPPVFEAF
j_call: TRBJ2-1; v_call: TRBV27; cdr3_aa: AIADGGSYNEQF
j_call: TRBJ2-5; v_call: TRBV5-1; cdr3_aa: ASSLGVDRGGETQY
j_call: TRBJ2-3; v_call: TRBV6-4; cdr3_aa: ASSEGTHPSTDTQY
j_call: TRBJ2-5; v_call: TRBV20-1; cdr3_aa: SASPSGGAQETQY
j_call: TRBJ2-7; v_call: TRBV19; cdr3_aa: ASSKYAGQTYEQY
j_call: TRBJ2-5; v_call: TRBV4-1; cdr3_aa: ASSPGTTRKETQY
j_call: TRBJ2-4; v_call: TRBV28; cdr3_aa: ASSLGRDGRIQY
j_call: TRBJ1-2; v_call: TRBV12-3/TRBV12-4; cdr3_aa: ASSLALGGYT
j_call: TRBJ1-1; v_call: TRBV5-1; cdr3_aa: ASRHLQGETEAF
j_call: TRBJ2-7; v_call: TRBV6-2/TRBV6-3; cdr3_aa: ASSPSTSLSYEQY
j_call: TRBJ2-1; v_call: TRBV7-2; cdr3_aa: ASSFYRGSAFNEQF
j_call: TRBJ2-5; v_call: TRBV5-1; cdr3_aa: ASGQGLDLETQY
j_call: TRBJ1-1; v_call: TRBV12-5; cdr3_aa: ATAAGLNTEAF
j_call: TRBJ1-2; v_call: TRBV7-2; cdr3_aa: ASSFGPTGGGYT
j_call: TRBJ2-3; v_call: TRBV9; cdr3_aa: ASSVGLPAGGFYTDTQY
j_call: TRBJ2-7; v_call: TRBV7-2; cdr3_aa: ASSLDRGPEQY
j_call: TRBJ2-1; v_call: TRBV5-1; cdr3_aa: ASSLIAPGQGIYNEQF
j_call: TRBJ1-2; v_call: TRBV20-1; cdr3_aa: SASAPGGIYGYT
j_call: TRBJ1-2; v_call: TRBV5-4; cdr3_aa: ASSLNPDRVYGYT
j_call: TRBJ1-1; v_call: TRBV7-2; cdr3_aa: ASSLAGVGTEAF
j_call: TRBJ2-2; v_call: TRBV7-3; cdr3_aa: ASSFVGDTGEPF
j_call: TRBJ1-6; v_call: TRBV11-2; cdr3_aa: ASSLTGVASPLH
j_call: TRBJ1-1; v_call: TRBV18; cdr3_aa: ASSPPGRNTEAF
j_call: TRBJ1-1; v_call: TRBV6-1; cdr3_aa: ASTQGVRGHTEAF
j_call: TRBJ2-1; v_call: TRBV20-1; cdr3_aa: SARDPRGAINEQF
j_call: TRBJ1-5; v_call: TRBV6-1; cdr3_aa: ASSEYSNQPQH
j_call: TRBJ1-2; v_call: TRBV30; cdr3_aa: AWRGGLLTYGYT
j_call: TRBJ1-3; v_call: TRBV7-6; cdr3_aa: ASSFRQGWGNTIY
j_call: TRBJ1-4; v_call: TRBV5-1; cdr3_aa: ASSRDTPLTEKLF
j_call: TRBJ1-1; v_call: TRBV4-3; cdr3_aa: ASSQGGGFNTEAF